Here is one T cell receptor beta chain with its context. Its cognate antigen is unknown. The data are from a study of T cell responses to AZD1222 COVID-19 vaccine. About the study: Investigators merged groups given second doses at roughly 4 or roughly 12 weeks.

The repertoire was sequenced with immunoSEQ multiplex PCR; TCRdb's copy has only in-frame clones and lacks some. Found here are about 120,000 clones, roughly 90% of them singletons; the top ten hold 1.5% to 1.8%. The CDR3 totals 13 residues. Germline V gene data show CDR1 as MDHEN and CDR2 as SYDVKM. V gave up 3 bases and J gave up 5 bases, with 8 bases separating them. Study results and limitations: Donors, mostly white British, included more females; clonal diversity was possibly underestimated. Once two AZD1222 doses were given, Spike-specific TCR breadth and depth went up. Nearly half of spike-specific TCRs reportedly go after variant regions that carry no mutations.

The genes are TRBV28 and TRBJ2-1; D is perhaps TRBD1 (6 bases). This receptor was obtained from an adult in good health. This specimen consisted of peripheral blood, obtained on day 0 of AZD1222 vaccination. CDR3 residues: CASSLDSNNEQFF. The DNA of the CDR3 is TGTGCCAGCAGTTTGGACAGCAACAATGAGCAGTTCTTC. Full variable domain (outside the CDR3, taken from reference TRBV28 and TRBJ2-1): DVKVTQSSRYLVKRTGEKVFLECVQDMDHENMFWYRQDPGLGLRLIYFSYDVKMKEKGDIPEGYSVSREKKERFSLILESASTNQTSMYLCASSLDSNNEQFFGPGTRLTVL.